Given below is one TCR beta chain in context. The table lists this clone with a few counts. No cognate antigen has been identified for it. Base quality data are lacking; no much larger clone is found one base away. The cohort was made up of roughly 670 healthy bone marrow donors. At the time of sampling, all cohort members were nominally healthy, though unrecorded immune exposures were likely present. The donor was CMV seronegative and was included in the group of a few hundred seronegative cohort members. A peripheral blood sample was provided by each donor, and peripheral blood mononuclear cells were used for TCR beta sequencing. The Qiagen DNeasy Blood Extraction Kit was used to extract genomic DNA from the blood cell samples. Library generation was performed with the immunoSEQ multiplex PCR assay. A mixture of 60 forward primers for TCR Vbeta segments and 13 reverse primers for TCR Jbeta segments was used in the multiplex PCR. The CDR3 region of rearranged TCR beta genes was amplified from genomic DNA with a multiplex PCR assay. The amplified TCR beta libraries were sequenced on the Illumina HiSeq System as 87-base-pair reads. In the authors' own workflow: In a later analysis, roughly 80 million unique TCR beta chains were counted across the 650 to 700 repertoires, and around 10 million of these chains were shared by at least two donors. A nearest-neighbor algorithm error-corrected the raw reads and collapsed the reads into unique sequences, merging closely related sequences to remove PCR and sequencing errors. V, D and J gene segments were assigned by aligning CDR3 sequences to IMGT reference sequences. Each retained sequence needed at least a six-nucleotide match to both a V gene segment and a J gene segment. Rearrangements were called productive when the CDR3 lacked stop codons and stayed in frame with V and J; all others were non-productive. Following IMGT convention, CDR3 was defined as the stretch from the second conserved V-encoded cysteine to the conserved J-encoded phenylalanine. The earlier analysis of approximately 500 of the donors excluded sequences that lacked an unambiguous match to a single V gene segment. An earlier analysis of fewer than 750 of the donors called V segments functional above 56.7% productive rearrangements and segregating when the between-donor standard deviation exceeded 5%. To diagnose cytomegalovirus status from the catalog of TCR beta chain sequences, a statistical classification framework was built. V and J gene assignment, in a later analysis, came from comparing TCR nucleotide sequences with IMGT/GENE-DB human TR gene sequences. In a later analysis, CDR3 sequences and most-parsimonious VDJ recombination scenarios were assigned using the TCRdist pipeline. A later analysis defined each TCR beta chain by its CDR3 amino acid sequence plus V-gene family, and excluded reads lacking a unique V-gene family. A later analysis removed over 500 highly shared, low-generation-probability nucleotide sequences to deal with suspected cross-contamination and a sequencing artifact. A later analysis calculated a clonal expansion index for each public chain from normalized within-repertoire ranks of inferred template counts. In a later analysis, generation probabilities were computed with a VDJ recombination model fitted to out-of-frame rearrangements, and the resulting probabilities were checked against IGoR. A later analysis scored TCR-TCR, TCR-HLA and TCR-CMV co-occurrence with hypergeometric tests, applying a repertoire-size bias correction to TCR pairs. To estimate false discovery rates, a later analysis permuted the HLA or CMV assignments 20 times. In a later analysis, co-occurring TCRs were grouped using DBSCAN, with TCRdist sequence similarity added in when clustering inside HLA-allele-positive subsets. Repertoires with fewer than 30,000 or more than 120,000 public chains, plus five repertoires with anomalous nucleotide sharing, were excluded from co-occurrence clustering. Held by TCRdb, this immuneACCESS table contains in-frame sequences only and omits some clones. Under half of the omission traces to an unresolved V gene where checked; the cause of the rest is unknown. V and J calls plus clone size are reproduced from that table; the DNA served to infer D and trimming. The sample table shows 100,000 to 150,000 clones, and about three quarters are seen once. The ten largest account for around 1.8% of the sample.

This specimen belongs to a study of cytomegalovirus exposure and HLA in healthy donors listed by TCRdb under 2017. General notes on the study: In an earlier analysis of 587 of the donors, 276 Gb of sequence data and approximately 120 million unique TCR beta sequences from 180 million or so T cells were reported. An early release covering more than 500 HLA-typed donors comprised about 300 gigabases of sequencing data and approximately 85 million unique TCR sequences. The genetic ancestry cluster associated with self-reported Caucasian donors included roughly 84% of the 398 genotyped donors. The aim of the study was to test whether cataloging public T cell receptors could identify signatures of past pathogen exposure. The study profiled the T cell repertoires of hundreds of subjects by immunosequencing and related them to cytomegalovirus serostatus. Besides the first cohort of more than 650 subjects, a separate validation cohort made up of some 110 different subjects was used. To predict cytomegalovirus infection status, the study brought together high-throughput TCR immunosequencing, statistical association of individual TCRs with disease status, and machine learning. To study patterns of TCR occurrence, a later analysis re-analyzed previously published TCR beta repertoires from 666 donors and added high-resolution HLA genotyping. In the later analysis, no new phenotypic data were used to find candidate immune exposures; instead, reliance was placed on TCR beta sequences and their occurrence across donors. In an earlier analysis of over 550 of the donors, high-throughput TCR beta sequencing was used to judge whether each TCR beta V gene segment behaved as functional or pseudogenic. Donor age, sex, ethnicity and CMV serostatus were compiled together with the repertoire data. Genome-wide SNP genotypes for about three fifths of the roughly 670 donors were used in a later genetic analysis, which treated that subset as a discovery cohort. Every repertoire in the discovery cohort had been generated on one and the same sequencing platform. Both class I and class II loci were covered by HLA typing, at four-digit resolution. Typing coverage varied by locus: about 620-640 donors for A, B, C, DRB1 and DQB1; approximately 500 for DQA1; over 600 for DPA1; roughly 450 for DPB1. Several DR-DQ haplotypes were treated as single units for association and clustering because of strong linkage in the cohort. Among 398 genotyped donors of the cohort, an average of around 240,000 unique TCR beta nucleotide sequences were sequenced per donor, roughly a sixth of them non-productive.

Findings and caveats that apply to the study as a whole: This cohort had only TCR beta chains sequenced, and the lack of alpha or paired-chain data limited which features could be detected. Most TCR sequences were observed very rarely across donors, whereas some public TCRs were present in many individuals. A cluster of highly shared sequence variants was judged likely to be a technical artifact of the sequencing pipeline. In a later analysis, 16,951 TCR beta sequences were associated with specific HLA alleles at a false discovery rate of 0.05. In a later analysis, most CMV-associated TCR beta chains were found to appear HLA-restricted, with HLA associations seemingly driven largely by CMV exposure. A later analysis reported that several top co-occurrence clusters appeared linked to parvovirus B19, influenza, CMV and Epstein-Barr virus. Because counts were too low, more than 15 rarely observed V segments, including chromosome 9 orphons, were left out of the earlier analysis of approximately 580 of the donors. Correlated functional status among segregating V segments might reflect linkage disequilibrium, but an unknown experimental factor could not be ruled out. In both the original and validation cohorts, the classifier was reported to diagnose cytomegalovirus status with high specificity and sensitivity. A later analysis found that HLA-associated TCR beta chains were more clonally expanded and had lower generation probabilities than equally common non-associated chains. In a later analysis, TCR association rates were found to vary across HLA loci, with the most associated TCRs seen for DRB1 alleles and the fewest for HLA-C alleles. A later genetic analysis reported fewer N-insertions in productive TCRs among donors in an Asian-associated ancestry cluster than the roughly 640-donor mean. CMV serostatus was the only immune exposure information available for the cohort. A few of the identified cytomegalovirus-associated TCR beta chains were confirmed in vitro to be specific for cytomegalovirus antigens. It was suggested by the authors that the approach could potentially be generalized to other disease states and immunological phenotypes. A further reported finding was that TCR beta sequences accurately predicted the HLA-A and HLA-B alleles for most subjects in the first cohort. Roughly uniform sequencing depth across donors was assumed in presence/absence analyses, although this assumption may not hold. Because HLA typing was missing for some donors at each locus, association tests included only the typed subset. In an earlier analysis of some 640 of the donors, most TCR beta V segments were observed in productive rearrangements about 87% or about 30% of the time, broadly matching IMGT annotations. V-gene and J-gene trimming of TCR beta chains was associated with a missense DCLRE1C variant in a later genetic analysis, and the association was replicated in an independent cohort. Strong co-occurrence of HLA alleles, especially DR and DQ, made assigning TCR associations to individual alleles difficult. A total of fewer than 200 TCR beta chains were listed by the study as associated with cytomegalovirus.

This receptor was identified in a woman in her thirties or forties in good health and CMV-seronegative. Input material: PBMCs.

The CDR3 region: CASSQGGGGALGSYNEQFF. The DNA sequence is TGTGCCAGCAGCCAAGGCGGCGGAGGGGCCCTCGGCTCCTACAATGAGCAGTTCTTC. Here the chain combines TRBV7-9 and TRBJ2-1; the D gene is perhaps TRBD2, from 6 matching bases. From its cysteine to its phenylalanine, the CDR3 spans 19 amino acids. Here the CDR3 DNA is all that survives: 57 bases in frame from base 1. Taken from the germline V gene (reference sequence), the CDR1 and CDR2 loops are SEHNR and FQNEAQ. The junction shows trimming of 5 bases on V and 0 bases on J, plus 23 bases between the germline ends.